One sample yielded the 8 T cell receptor beta chains listed below, sequenced in a study of cytomegalovirus exposure and HLA in healthy donors (dated by TCRdb to about 2017). Libraries were made using the immunoSEQ multiplex PCR assay. For the multiplex PCR, a mixture combining 60 forward primers for TCR Vbeta segments and 13 reverse primers for TCR Jbeta segments was used. Held by TCRdb, this immuneACCESS table contains in-frame sequences only and omits some clones. Under half of the omission traces to an unresolved V gene where checked; the cause of the rest is unknown. In all, the sample holds 80,000 or so clones, and about 70% of those were seen once. 9% to 13% of the sample belongs to the ten largest clones. Sequencing was done on a sample of PBMCs. These receptors came from a male donor in good health and CMV-seropositive.

J is TRBJ1-1 and V is TRBV10-1; D not resolved. This CDR3 spans 13 amino acids. Germline V lookup: CDR1 WNHNN, CDR2 SYGVQD (reference sequence). V was cut by 4 bases and J by 7 bases, with 13 bases left in between. The CDR3 sequence: CASSAALPGEAFF. The CDR3 nucleotides read TGCGCCAGCAGTGCTGCCCTACCCGGTGAAGCTTTCTTT.

This clone was counted once. The chain combines TRBV7-3 with TRBJ2-7, with TRBD1 as a possible D gene (6 bases). Per the germline V gene, CDR1 is SGHTA and CDR2 is FQGTGA. V dropped 5 bases and J dropped 0 bases, with 8 bases sitting between them. This CDR3 comprises 13 residues. The CDR3 loop reads CASSRDTSYEQYF. DNA for the CDR3: TGTGCCAGCAGCCGGGACACCTCCTACGAGCAGTACTTC. Filled out from reference TRBV7-3 and TRBJ2-7, the complete variable domain reads GAGVSQTPSNKVTEKGKYVELRCDPISGHTALYWYRQSLGQGPEFLIYFQGTGAADDSGLPNDRFFAVRPEGSVSTLKIQRTERGDSAVYLCASSRDTSYEQYFGPGTRLTVT.

The chain has TRBV7-8 and TRBJ1-6; 7 bases fit TRBD1. The V and J ends lost 2 bases and 2 bases, in that order; junction bases with no gene match: 12. CDR1 and CDR2 from the germline V gene are SGHVS and FQNEAQ. This CDR3 is 19 amino acids long. This CDR3 is CASSLRRGQEQTYNSPLHF. The CDR3 DNA reads TGTGCCAGCAGCTTAAGGCGAGGACAGGAACAGACCTATAATTCACCCCTCCACTTT.

The chain has TRBV5-4 and TRBJ2-7, with D perhaps matching TRBD1 (5 bases). CDR1 and CDR2 from the germline V gene are SGHNT and YYREEE (reference sequence). The CDR3 loop spans 15 amino acids. V lost 1 base and J lost 4, with 15 bases in between. Written as DNA, the CDR3 is TGTGCCAGCAGCTTGATTGGCAGGGTACAATACGAGCAGTACTTC. Translation gives CASSLIGRVQYEQYF.

This clone has a single count. The rearrangement uses TRBV13 and TRBJ2-3, with 7 bases matching TRBD1. Losses at the gene ends were 5 bases for V and 1 base for J; bases not matched to a gene: 6. CDR3 size: 15 residues. The germline V gene encodes CDR1 PRHDT and CDR2 FYEKMQ (reference sequence). The CDR3 sequence is CASSGGDRGTDTQYF. CDR3 in DNA: TGTGCCAGCAGCGGGGGAGACAGGGGCACAGATACGCAGTATTTT.

The chain has TRBV5-1 and TRBJ2-5; a possible D gene is TRBD1 (6 bases). Trimming left V 1 base short and J 5 bases short, with 12 bases between. CDR3 length: 14 residues. Germline V gene sequence: CDR1 SGHRS, CDR2 YFSETQ. In DNA form, the CDR3 reads TGCGCCAGCAGCTTGTCAGGGGTGGAGGAGACCCAGTACTTC. Translating gives CASSLSGVEETQYF.

This clone was observed a single time. V usage is TRBV19 and J usage is TRBJ2-6; 7 bases fit TRBD1. There are 15 residues in the CDR3. Germline CDR1 is LNHDA and CDR2 is SQIVND (reference sequence). After removal of 4 bases from V and 4 bases from J, the junction contained 4 bases not matched to a gene. In DNA, the CDR3 is TGTGCCAGTAGTAAGACAGGGACCGGGGCCAACGTCCTGACTTTC. Its protein product is CASSKTGTGANVLTF.

The CDR3 nucleotides are TGTGCCAGCAGCTCTCCCTCCTCCGGTGCTGAGCAGTTCTTC. Amino acids: CASSSPSSGAEQFF. The V gene is TRBV7-3, the J gene TRBJ2-1; D is uncertain. Trimming removed 4 bases at V and 9 bases at J, with 16 bases between. The CDR3 spans 14 residues. CDR1 and CDR2 (germline): SGHTA, FQGTGA.